This record covers a single T cell receptor beta chain. What it binds is not known. This sample was included in a study of T cell responses to AZD1222 COVID-19 vaccine. This table comes from immunoSEQ multiplex PCR, and its TCRdb copy is limited to in-frame clones, with some not included. The sample lists around 250,000 clones; 85% to 95% were seen once. Study-level points and caveats: With two AZD1222 doses given, Spike-specific TCR breadth and depth both rose. Repertoires were sampled only after the peak T cell response. Only a handful of AZD1222 recipients, six or seven in all, had baseline seropositivity. In a largely white British group with more females than males, clonal diversity was possibly underestimated.

Source: peripheral blood, taken on day 0 of AZD1222 vaccination. This TCR was recovered from an adult in good health.

As DNA, the CDR3 is TGTGCCAGCAGCCCTAATAGCGGGGGAGGACCATATGCGCAGTATTTT. This encodes CASSPNSGGGPYAQYF. The chain has TRBV6-6 and TRBJ2-3; TRBD2 matches at 9 bases. Germline trimming cut 6 bases from V and 10 bases from J; bases unmatched to any gene: 17. This CDR3 has 16 residues. The V gene's germline CDR1 is MNHNY and CDR2 SVGAGI (reference sequence).